This T cell receptor (beta chain) was captured by sequencing in a study of cytomegalovirus exposure and HLA in healthy donors. This CDR3 has 16 amino acids. Per the germline V gene, CDR1 is SGDLS and CDR2 is YYNGEE. The V gene lost 0 bases and the J gene lost 4 bases, with 16 bases spanning the gap. Here immunoSEQ multiplex PCR was the method, and the copy in TCRdb shows in-frame clones only, minus some. Among about 120,000 clones listed, 86% were seen once. Separate from the roughly 730-subject first cohort, the 120-subject validation cohort was the one that the donors belonged to. The material sequenced was PBMCs. The source is a man between 18 and 35 years old in good health and CMV-seronegative. J is TRBJ1-1 and V is TRBV9; D is possibly TRBD1 (6 bases). CDR3 in amino acids: CASSVATGRGVTEAFF. In DNA, the CDR3 is TGTGCCAGCAGCGTAGCTACGGGCAGGGGAGTCACTGAAGCTTTCTTT.